Presented here are 19 T cell receptor beta chains from one specimen sequenced in a study of regulatory dendritic cells for organ transplantation. Sequencing was performed with immunoSEQ multiplex PCR; in TCRdb, only in-frame clones are kept and a portion is missing. The table records fewer than 40,000 clones, 90% to 95% of them present only once. Input material: naive CD8+ T cells from blood. Subset indicated: CD45RA+ naive T cells. These receptor sequences come from a human donor in good health.

The chain combines TRBV4-1 with TRBJ1-1; D is possibly TRBD1 (5 bases). In germline, CDR1 is MGHRA, CDR2 YSYEKL. Trimming left V 0 bases short and J 0 bases short, with 5 bases between. The CDR3 runs to 14 residues. The CDR3 is CASSQEGVNTEAFF. CDR3 nucleotide sequence: TGCGCCAGCAGCCAAGAAGGGGTGAACACTGAAGCTTTCTTT.

The rearrangement uses TRBV5-4 and TRBJ2-5; D unresolved. Trimming took off 4 bases at V and 0 bases at J, with 10 bases between the two ends. This CDR3 comprises 14 residues. CDR1 and CDR2 (germline): SGHNT, YYREEE (reference sequence). CDR3 bases: TGTGCCAGCAGCCCGAATGGGTACCAAGAGACCCAGTACTTC. Translating it yields CASSPNGYQETQYF. Looking up the rest from reference TRBV5-4 and TRBJ2-5 gives the full variable domain: ETGVTQSPTHLIKTRGQQVTLRCSSQSGHNTVSWYQQALGQGPQFIFQYYREEENGRGNFPPRFSGLQFPNYSSELNVNALELDDSALYLCASSPNGYQETQYFGPGTRLLVL.

As DNA, the CDR3 is TGTGCCAGCAGTCAGCTGACAGGCGATGAGCAGTTCTTC. Translating gives CASSQLTGDEQFF. This rearrangement joins TRBV27 to TRBJ2-1, with D maybe TRBD1 (6 bases). V was pared by 5 bases and J by 8 bases, with 13 bases between. Germline V gives CDR1 MNHEY, CDR2 SMNVEV (reference sequence). This CDR3 has 13 amino acids.

The rearrangement links TRBV7-3 to TRBJ2-3; D not resolved. Germline CDR1 and CDR2: SGHTA and FQGTGA. Trimming removed 0 bases from V and 2 bases from J, with 15 bases in between. CDR3 length: 17 residues. DNA of the CDR3: TGTGCCAGCAGCTTAACGGTTTCACTTTCGGTCACAGATACGCAGTATTTT. It codes for CASSLTVSLSVTDTQYF.

The DNA for the CDR3 is TGTGCTAGTGGACCTTCCGAACCGGGACAGGGGAGTTTGGGTGAAGCTTTCTTT. Its protein is CASGPSEPGQGSLGEAFF. The chain uses TRBV12-5 and TRBJ1-1; 10 nucleotides line up with TRBD1. The ends lost 6 bases at V and 7 bases at J; junction bases unmatched: 20. CDR3 size: 18 residues. Germline CDR1 LGHNT, CDR2 FRNRAP.

The V call is TRBV18, the J call TRBJ1-1; D might be TRBD1 (5 bases). There are 15 residues in the CDR3. The germline V and J ends were trimmed by 1 base and 0 bases, with 9 bases remaining between them. Germline V gene sequence: CDR1 KGHSH, CDR2 LQKENI. This CDR3 reads CASSPRDPMNTEAFF. DNA of the CDR3: TGTGCCAGCTCACCACGGGACCCCATGAACACTGAAGCTTTCTTT.

V usage is TRBV19 and J usage is TRBJ1-1; D is unclear. Trimming cost V 2 bases and J 1 base, with 5 bases left between them. Germline V gene sequence: CDR1 LNHDA, CDR2 SQIVND (reference sequence). The CDR3 loop spans 13 amino acids. The CDR3 loop reads CASSIWGNTEAFF. The CDR3 region has the DNA TGTGCCAGTAGTATATGGGGGAACACTGAAGCTTTCTTT.

The chain uses TRBV7-3 and TRBJ2-1, with 7 nucleotides matching TRBD2. Germline assignment: CDR1 SGHTA and CDR2 FQGTGA. V lost 0 bases, J lost 0 bases, and 2 bases stayed unmatched. This CDR3 region has 16 residues. The CDR3: CASSLTGTISYNEQFF. CDR3 sequence (DNA): TGTGCCAGCAGCTTAACTGGGACTATCTCCTACAATGAGCAGTTCTTC. The complete variable domain, with remaining parts taken from reference TRBV7-3 and TRBJ2-1, reads GAGVSQTPSNKVTEKGKYVELRCDPISGHTALYWYRQSLGQGPEFLIYFQGTGAADDSGLPNDRFFAVRPEGSVSTLKIQRTERGDSAVYLCASSLTGTISYNEQFFGPGTRLTVL.

CDR3 protein: CAISGTANTGELFF. In nucleotides, the CDR3 is TGTGCCATCAGTGGGACAGCCAACACCGGGGAGCTGTTTTTT. The rearrangement links TRBV10-3 to TRBJ2-2, with D tentatively TRBD1 (6 bases). CDR3 length: 14 amino acids. With 4 bases removed from V and 2 bases from J, the gap between germline ends came to 8 bases. Looked up from germline, CDR1 is ENHRY and CDR2 is SYGVKD.

A note on this clone: Other nucleotide sequences in the sample specify the same CDR3. The gene calls are TRBV9 and TRBJ2-7; D not certain. The CDR3 is 12 amino acids. Germline loops: CDR1 SGDLS, CDR2 YYNGEE. Trimming removed 3 bases from V and 0 bases from J, with 4 bases in between. CDR3 sequence reads: CASSGSSYEQYF. The CDR3 DNA reads as TGTGCCAGCAGCGGCAGCTCCTACGAGCAGTACTTC.

The genes are TRBV9 and TRBJ1-6, with TRBD1 matching over 7 bases. CDR3 length: 14 residues. Germline loops: CDR1 SGDLS, CDR2 YYNGEE. With V trimmed by 3 bases and J by 12 bases, 9 bases remained unmatched. The DNA for the CDR3 is TGTGCCAGCAGCGAAGCAGGAGGGGGCCGACCCCTCCACTTT. Encoded protein: CASSEAGGGRPLHF.

The V and J genes are TRBV27 and TRBJ2-5; TRBD1 matches at 9 bases. Per the germline V gene, CDR1 is MNHEY and CDR2 is SMNVEV (reference sequence). This CDR3 has 15 amino acids. V was clipped by 7 bases and J by 1 base; unmatched bases: 7. The CDR3 protein is CASIATGGPQETQYF. As DNA, the CDR3 is TGTGCCAGCATAGCGACAGGGGGACCCCAAGAGACCCAGTACTTC.

The rearrangement links TRBV7-9 to TRBJ2-7; TRBD1 matches at 7 bases. With 0 bases clipped from V and 3 bases from J, the junction kept 2 bases outside the gene matches. This CDR3 is 14 amino acids long. Germline-derived CDR1 and CDR2 are SEHNR and FQNEAQ (reference sequence). In DNA form, the CDR3 reads TGTGCCAGCAGCTTAGCGGGACAGATCTACGAGCAGTACTTC. This sequence encodes CASSLAGQIYEQYF.

This clone was counted between two and nine times. The V call is TRBV6-6, the J call TRBJ1-5; D remains unclear. CDR1 is MNHNY, CDR2 SVGAGI, per germline (reference sequence). This CDR3 is built from 13 residues. Trimming pared 8 bases from V and 3 bases from J, leaving 11 bases between. CDR3 sequence: CASSAGYNQPQHF. As DNA, the CDR3 is TGTGCCAGCTCGGCGGGTTACAATCAGCCCCAGCATTTT.

This clone was detected once. This chain connects TRBV7-3 to TRBJ1-2, with D perhaps TRBD1 (6 bases). CDR1 and CDR2 (germline): SGHTA, FQGTGA. Trimming removed 2 bases from V and 7 bases from J, with 20 bases in between. This CDR3 region has 16 residues. The chain's CDR3 is CASSLAGTGGAGGYTF. Written as DNA, the CDR3 is TGTGCCAGCAGCTTAGCCGGGACTGGGGGGGCTGGTGGCTACACCTTC.

The chain employs TRBV19 and TRBJ1-5; the match to TRBD1 covers 10 bases. This CDR3 comprises 16 residues. J gave up 5 bases and V 3 bases, and 7 bases lay outside the gene matches. CDR1 and CDR2 (germline): LNHDA, SQIVND (reference sequence). CDR3 bases: TGTGCCAGTAGTATGCTGACAGGGGGCCTGCATCAGCCCCAGCATTTT. This sequence encodes CASSMLTGGLHQPQHF.

This clone was observed a handful of times. The V gene is TRBV27, the J gene TRBJ1-2; perhaps TRBD1 as D (5 bases). The germline V gene has CDR1 MNHEY and CDR2 SMNVEV (reference sequence). The CDR3 contains 14 residues. Trimming took 6 bases from V and 5 from J, leaving 16 bases between them. The CDR3 is CASRDAGQLYGYTF. The CDR3 region has the DNA TGTGCCAGCAGGGATGCAGGGCAATTATATGGCTACACCTTC.

The chain couples TRBV27 to TRBJ2-7, with TRBD1 as a possible D gene (6 bases). Germline lookup yields CDR1 MNHEY and CDR2 SMNVEV (reference sequence). CDR3 length: 13 residues. The V and J ends lost 10 bases and 2 bases respectively, with 15 bases between them. The CDR3 DNA reads as TGTGCCAACGAACCTCGACAGGCCTACGAGCAGTACTTC. Translating gives CANEPRQAYEQYF.

The gene calls are TRBV14 and TRBJ1-1; D unresolved. CDR1 is SGHDN and CDR2 is FVKESK in the germline V gene. This CDR3 contains 14 residues. V was shortened by 6 bases and J by 0 bases, with 11 bases between the two germline ends. CDR3 DNA: TGTGCCAGCAGGCCCAGGTACATGAACACTGAAGCTTTCTTT. This gives the protein CASRPRYMNTEAFF.